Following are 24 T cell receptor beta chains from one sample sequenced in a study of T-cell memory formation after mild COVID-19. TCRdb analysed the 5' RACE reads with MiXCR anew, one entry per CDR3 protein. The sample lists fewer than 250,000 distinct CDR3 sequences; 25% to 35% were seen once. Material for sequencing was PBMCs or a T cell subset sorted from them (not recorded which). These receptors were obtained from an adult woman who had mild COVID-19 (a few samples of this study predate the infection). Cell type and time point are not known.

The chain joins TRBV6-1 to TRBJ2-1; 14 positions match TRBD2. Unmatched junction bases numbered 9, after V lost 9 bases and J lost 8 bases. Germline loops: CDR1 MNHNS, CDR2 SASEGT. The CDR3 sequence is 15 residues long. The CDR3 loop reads CASQRLAGGRDEQFF. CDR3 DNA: TGTGCCAGTCAAAGACTAGCGGGAGGGAGGGATGAGCAGTTCTTC.

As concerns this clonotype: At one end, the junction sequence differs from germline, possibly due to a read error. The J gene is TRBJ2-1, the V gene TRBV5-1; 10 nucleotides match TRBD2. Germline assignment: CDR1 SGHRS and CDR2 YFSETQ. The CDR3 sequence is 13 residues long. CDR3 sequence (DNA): TGCGCCAGCAGCCTACAGCTAGCGGGAGTTAAGATCTTC. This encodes CASSLQLAGVKIF.

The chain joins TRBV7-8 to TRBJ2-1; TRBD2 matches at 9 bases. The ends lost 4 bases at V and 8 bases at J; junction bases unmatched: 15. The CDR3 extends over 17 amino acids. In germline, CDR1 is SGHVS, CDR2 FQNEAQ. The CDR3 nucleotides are TGTGCCAGCAGCTATCGCACAAGGCCTAGCGGGGTTTATGAGCAGTTCTTC. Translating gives CASSYRTRPSGVYEQFF.

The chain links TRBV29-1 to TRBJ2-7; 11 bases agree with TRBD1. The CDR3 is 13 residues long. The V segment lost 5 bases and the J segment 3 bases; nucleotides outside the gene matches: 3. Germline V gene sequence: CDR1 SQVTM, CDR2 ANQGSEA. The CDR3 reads CSVLGQGGYEQYF. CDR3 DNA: TGCAGCGTTCTGGGACAGGGGGGCTACGAGCAGTACTTC.

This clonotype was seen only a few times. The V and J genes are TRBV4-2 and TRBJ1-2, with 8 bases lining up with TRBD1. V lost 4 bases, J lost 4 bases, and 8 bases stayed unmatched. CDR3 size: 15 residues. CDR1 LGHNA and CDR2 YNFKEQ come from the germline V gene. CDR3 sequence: CASSRGTGFRYGYTF. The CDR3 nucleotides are TGTGCCAGCAGCCGGGGGACAGGTTTTCGCTATGGCTACACCTTC.

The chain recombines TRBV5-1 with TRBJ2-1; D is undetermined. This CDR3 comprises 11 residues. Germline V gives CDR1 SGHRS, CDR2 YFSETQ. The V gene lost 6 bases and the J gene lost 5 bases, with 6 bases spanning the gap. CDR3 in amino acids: CASTLDNEQFF. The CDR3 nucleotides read TGCGCCAGCACTTTAGACAATGAGCAGTTCTTC.

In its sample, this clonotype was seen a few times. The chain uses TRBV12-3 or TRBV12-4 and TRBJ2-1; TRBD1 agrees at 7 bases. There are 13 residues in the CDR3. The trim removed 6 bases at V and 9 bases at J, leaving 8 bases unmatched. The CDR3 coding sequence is TGTGCCAGCAGCTCGACAGGGACCGGTGAGCAGTTCTTC. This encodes CASSSTGTGEQFF.

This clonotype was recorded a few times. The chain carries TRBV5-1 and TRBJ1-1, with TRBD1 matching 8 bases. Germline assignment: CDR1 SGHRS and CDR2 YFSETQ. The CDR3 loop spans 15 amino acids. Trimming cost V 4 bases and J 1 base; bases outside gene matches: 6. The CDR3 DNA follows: TGCGCCAGCAGCCTACGTGGGACAGGGAACACTGAAGCTTTCTTT. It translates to CASSLRGTGNTEAFF.

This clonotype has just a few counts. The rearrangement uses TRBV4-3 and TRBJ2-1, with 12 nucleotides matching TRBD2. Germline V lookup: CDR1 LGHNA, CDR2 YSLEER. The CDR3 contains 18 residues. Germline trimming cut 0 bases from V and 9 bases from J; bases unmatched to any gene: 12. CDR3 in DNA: TGCGCCAGCAGCCAAGAGTTAAGACTAGCGGGAGAGTTCAGTGAGCAGTTCTTC. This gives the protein CASSQELRLAGEFSEQFF.

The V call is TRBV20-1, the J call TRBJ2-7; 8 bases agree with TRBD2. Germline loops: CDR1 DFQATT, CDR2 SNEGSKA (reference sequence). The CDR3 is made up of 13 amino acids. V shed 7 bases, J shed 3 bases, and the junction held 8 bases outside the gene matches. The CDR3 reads CSGIAGNLYEQYF. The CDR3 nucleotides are TGCAGTGGAATAGCGGGGAACCTCTACGAGCAGTACTTC.

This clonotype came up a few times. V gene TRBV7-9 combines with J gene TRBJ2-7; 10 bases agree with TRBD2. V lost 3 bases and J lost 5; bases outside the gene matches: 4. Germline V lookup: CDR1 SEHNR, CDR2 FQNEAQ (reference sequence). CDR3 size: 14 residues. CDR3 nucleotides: TGTGCCAGCAGCTTCTCCGGGACTAGCGACGAGCAGTACTTC. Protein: CASSFSGTSDEQYF.

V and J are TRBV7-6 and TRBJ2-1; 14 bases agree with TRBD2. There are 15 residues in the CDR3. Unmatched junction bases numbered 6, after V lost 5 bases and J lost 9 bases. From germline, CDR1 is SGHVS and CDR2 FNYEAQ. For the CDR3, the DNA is TGTGCCAGCAGCCGGGGACTAGCGGGAGTGAGTGAGCAGTTCTTC. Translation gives CASSRGLAGVSEQFF. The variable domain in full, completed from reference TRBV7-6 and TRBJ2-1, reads GAGVSQSPRYKVTKRGQDVALRCDPISGHVSLYWYRQALGQGPEFLTYFNYEAQQDKSGLPNDRFSAERPEGSISTLTIQRTEQRDSAMYRCASSRGLAGVSEQFFGPGTRLTVL.

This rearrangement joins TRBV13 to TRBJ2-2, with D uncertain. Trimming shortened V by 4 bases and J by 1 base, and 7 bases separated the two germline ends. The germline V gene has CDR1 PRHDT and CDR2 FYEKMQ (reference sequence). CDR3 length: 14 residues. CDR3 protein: CASSYYRNTGELFF. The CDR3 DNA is TGTGCCAGCAGCTATTATCGGAACACCGGGGAGCTGTTTTTT.

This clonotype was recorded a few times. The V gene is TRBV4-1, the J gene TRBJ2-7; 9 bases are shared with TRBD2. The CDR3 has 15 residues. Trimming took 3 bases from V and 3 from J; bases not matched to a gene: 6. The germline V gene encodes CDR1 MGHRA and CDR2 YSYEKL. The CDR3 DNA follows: TGCGCCAGCAGCCAGTTTGGCGGGGGGGTCTACGAGCAGTACTTC. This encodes CASSQFGGGVYEQYF.

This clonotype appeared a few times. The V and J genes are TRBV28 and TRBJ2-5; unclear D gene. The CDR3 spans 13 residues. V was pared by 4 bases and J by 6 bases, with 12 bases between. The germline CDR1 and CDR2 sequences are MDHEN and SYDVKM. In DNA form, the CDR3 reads TGTGCCAGCAGTTCCCATAGTACCAAGACCCAGTACTTC. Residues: CASSSHSTKTQYF. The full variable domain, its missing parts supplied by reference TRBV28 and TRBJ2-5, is DVKVTQSSRYLVKRTGEKVFLECVQDMDHENMFWYRQDPGLGLRLIYFSYDVKMKEKGDIPEGYSVSREKKERFSLILESASTNQTSMYLCASSSHSTKTQYFGPGTRLLVL.

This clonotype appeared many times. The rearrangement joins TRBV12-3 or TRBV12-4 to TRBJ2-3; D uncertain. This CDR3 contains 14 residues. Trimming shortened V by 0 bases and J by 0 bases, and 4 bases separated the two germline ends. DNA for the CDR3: TGTGCCAGCAGTTTAGCGGGGAGCACAGATACGCAGTATTTT. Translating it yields CASSLAGSTDTQYF.

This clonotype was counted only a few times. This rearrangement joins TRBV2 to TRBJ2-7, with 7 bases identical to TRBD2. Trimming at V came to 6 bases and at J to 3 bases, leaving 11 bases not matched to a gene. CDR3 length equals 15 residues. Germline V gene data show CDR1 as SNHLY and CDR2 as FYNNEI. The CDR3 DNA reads TGTGCCAGCAGCGGAGGTGGGGGGGGTGGCTACGAGCAGTACTTC. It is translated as CASSGGGGGGYEQYF.

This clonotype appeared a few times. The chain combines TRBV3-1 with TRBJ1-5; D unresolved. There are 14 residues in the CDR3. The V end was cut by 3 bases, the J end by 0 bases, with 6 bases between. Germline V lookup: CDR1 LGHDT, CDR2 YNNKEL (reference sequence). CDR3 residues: CASSQQYSNQPQHF. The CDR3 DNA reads TGTGCCAGCAGCCAGCAGTATAGCAATCAGCCCCAGCATTTT.

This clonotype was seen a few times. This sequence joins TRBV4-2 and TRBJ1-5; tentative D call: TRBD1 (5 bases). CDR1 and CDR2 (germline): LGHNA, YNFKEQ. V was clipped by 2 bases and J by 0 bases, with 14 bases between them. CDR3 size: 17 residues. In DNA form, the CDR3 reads TGTGCCAGCAGCCAAACCCAGAGTGGGGGTAGCAATCAGCCCCAGCATTTT. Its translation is CASSQTQSGGSNQPQHF.

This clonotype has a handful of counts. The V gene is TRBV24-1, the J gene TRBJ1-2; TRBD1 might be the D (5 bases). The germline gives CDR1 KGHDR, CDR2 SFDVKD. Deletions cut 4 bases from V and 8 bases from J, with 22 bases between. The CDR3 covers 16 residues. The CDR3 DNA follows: TGTGCCACCAGTGACTCGAGTTTAGGGGAGAGACGGGGCTACACCTTC. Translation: CATSDSSLGERRGYTF.

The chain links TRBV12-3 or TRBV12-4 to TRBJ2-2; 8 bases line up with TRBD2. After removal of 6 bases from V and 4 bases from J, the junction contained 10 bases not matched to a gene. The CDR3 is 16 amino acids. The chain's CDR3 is CASSRGRPPSTGELFF. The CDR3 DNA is TGTGCCAGCAGCCGCGGGAGGCCACCCTCCACCGGGGAGCTGTTTTTT.

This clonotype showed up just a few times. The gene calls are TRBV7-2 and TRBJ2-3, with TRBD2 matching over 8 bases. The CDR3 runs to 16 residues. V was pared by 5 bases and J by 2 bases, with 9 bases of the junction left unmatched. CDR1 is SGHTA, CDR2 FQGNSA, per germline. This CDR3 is CASSQLSGSTTDTQYF. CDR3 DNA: TGTGCCAGCAGCCAACTAAGCGGGAGCACCACAGATACGCAGTATTTT.

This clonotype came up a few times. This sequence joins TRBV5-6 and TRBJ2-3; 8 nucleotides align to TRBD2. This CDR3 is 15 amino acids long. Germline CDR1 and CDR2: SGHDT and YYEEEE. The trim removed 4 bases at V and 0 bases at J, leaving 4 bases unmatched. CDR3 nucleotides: TGTGCCAGCAGCCCTACGGGGGGGAGCACAGATACGCAGTATTTT. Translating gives CASSPTGGSTDTQYF. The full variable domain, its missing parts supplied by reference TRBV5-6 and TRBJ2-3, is DAGVTQSPTHLIKTRGQQVTLRCSPKSGHDTVSWYQQALGQGPQFIFQYYEEEERQRGNFPDRFSGHQFPNYSSELNVNALLLGDSALYLCASSPTGGSTDTQYFGPGTRLTVL.

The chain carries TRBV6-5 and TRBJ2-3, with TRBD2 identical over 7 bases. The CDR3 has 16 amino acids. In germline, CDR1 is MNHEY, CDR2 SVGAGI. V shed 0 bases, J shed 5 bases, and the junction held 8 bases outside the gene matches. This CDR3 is CASSYSKTGGGDTQYF. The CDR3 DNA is TGTGCCAGCAGTTACTCGAAGACGGGAGGTGGAGATACGCAGTATTTT.